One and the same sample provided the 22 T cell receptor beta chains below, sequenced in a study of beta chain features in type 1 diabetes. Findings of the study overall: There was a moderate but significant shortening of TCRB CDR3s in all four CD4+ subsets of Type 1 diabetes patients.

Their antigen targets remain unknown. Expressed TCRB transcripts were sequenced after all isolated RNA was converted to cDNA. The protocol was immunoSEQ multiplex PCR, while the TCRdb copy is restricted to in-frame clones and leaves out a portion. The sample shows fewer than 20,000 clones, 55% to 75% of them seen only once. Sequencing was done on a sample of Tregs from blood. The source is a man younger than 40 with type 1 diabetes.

The CDR3 region has the DNA TGCGCCAGCAGCTGGGGGGGAGATGGTTCCAATGAGCAGTTCTTC. Its protein product is CASSWGGDGSNEQFF. This chain joins TRBV5-1 and TRBJ2-1; 7 positions match TRBD2. Germline CDR1 reads SGHRS; CDR2 reads YFSETQ. CDR3 size: 15 residues. With V trimmed by 3 bases and J by 6 bases, 9 bases remained unmatched.

The CDR3 DNA follows: TGTGCCACGGCACAGGGTAGTGGAAACACCATATATTTT. It translates to CATAQGSGNTIYF. The chain combines TRBV19 with TRBJ1-3; tentative D call: TRBD1 (6 bases). Trimming took 10 bases from V and 3 from J, leaving 13 bases between them. The CDR3 is 13 residues long. Germline V gives CDR1 LNHDA, CDR2 SQIVND (reference sequence).

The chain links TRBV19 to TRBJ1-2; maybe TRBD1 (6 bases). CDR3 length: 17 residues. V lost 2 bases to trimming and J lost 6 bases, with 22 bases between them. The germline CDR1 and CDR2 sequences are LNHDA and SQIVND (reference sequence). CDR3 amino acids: CASSILDPVGRGHGYTF. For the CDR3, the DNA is TGTGCCAGTAGTATACTGGATCCCGTTGGCAGGGGCCATGGCTACACCTTC.

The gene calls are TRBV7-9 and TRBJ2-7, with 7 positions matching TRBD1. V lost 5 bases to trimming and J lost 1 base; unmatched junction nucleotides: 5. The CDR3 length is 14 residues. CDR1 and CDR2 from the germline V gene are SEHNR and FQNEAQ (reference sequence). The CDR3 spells CASSQGTVSYEQYF. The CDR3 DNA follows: TGTGCCAGCAGCCAAGGGACAGTTTCCTACGAGCAGTACTTC.

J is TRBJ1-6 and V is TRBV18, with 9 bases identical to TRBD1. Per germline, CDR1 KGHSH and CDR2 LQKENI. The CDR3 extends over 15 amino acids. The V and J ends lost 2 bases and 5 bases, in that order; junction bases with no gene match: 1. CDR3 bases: TGTGCCAGCTCACCAGGGACAGGGAATAATTCACCCCTCCACTTT. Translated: CASSPGTGNNSPLHF.

The CDR3 here is CASSPSRGTGVYEQYF. The CDR3 bases are TGTGCCAGCTCACCATCTCGTGGGACAGGGGTGTACGAGCAGTACTTC. The chain carries TRBV18 and TRBJ2-7; 10 bases fit TRBD1. J was trimmed by 4 bases and V by 2 bases; bases with no gene match: 8. Germline CDR1 is KGHSH and CDR2 is LQKENI. The CDR3 totals 16 residues.

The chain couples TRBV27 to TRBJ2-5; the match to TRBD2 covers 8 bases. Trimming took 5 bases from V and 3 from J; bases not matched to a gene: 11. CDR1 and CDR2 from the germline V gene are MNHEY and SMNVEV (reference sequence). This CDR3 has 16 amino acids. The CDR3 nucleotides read TGTGCCAGCAGTCCATCATGGGGACTAGGGGAAGAGACCCAGTACTTC. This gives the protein CASSPSWGLGEETQYF.

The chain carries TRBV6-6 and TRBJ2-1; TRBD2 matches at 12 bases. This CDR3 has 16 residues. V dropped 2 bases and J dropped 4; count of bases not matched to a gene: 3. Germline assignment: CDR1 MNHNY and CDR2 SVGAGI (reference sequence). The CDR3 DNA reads TGTGCCAGCAGTTACCTAGCGGGAGGGGTTTACAATGAGCAGTTCTTC. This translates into CASSYLAGGVYNEQFF.

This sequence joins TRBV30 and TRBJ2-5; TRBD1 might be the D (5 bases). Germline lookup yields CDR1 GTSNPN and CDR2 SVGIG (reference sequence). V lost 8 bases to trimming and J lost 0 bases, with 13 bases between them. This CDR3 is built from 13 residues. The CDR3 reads CAGARVYQETQYF. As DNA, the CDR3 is TGTGCCGGGGCCAGGGTGTACCAAGAGACCCAGTACTTC.

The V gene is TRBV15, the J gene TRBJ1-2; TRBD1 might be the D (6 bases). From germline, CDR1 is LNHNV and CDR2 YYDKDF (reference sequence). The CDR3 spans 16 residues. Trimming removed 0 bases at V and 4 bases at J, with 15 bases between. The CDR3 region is CATSREGGGVRYGYTF. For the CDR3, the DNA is TGTGCCACCAGCAGAGAAGGGGGGGGAGTGCGCTATGGCTACACCTTC. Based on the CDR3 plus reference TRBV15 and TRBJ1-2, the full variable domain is DAMVIQNPRYQVTQFGKPVTLSCSQTLNHNVMYWYQQKSSQAPKLLFHYYDKDFNNEADTPDNFQSRRPNTSFCFLDIRSPGLGDTAMYLCATSREGGGVRYGYTFGSGTRLTVV.

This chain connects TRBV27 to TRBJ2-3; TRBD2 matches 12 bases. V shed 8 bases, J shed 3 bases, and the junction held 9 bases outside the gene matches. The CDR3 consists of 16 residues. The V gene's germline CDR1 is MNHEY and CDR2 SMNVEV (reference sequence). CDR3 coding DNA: TGTGCCAGCCTTCCTCTAGCGGGAGGGCCGACAGATACGCAGTATTTT. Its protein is CASLPLAGGPTDTQYF.

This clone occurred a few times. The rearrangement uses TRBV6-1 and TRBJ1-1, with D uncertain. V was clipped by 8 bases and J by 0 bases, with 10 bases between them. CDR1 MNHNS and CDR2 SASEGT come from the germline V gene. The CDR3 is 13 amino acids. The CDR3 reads CASQSYMNTEAFF. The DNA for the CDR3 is TGTGCCAGCCAATCGTACATGAACACTGAAGCTTTCTTT.

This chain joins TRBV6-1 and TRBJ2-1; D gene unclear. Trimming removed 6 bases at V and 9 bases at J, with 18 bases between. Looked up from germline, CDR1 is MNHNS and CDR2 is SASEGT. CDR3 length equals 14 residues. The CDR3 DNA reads TGTGCCAGCAGCCTCCCGCGGCTCGACGGTGAGCAGTTCTTC. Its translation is CASSLPRLDGEQFF.

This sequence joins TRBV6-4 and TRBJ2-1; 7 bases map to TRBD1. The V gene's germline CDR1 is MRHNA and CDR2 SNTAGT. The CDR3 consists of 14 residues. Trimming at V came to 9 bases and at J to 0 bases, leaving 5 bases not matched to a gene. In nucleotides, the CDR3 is TGTGCCAGGACCAGGGGGAGCTCCTACAATGAGCAGTTCTTC. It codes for CARTRGSSYNEQFF.

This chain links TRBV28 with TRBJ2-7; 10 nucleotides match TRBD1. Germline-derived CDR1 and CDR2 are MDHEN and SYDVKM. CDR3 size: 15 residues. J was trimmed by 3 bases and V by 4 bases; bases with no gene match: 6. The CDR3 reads CASSSAGTGDYEQYF. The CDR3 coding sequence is TGTGCCAGCAGTTCAGCCGGGACAGGGGACTACGAGCAGTACTTC. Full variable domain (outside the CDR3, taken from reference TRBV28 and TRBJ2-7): DVKVTQSSRYLVKRTGEKVFLECVQDMDHENMFWYRQDPGLGLRLIYFSYDVKMKEKGDIPEGYSVSREKKERFSLILESASTNQTSMYLCASSSAGTGDYEQYFGPGTRLTVT.

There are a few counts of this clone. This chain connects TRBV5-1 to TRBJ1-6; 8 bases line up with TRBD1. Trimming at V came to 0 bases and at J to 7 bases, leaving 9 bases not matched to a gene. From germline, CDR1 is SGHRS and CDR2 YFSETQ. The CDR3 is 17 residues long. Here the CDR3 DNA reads TGCGCCAGCAGCTTGGATCGGCAGGGGGCTATCAATTCACCCCTCCACTTT. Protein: CASSLDRQGAINSPLHF.

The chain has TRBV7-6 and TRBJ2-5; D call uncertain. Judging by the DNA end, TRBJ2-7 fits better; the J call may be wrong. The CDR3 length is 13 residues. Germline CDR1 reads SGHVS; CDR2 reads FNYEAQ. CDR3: CASSGVPDGEQYF. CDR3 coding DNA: TGTGCCAGCAGCGGAGTCCCGGATGGCGAGCAGTACTTC.

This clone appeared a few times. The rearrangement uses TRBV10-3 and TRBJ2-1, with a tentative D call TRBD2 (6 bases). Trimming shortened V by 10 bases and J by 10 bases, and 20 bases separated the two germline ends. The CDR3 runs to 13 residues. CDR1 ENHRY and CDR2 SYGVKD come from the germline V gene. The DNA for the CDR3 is TGTGCCACCCACAAGGAGGGGCCTAGGGAGCAGTTCTTC. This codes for CATHKEGPREQFF.

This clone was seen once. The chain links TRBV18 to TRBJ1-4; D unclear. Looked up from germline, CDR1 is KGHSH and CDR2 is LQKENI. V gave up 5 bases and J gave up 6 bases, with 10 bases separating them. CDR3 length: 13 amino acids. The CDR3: CASSGGSDEKLFF. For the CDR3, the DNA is TGTGCCAGCTCAGGAGGATCCGATGAAAAACTGTTTTTT.

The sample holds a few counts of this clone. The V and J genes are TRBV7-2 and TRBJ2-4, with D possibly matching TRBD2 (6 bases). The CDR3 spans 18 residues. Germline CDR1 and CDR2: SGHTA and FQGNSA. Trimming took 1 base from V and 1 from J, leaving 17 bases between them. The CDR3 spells CASSLDPTREKAKNIQYF. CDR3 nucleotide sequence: TGTGCCAGCAGCTTAGACCCGACCCGGGAGAAGGCCAAAAACATTCAGTACTTC. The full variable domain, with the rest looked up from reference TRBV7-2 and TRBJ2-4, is GAGVSQSPSNKVTEKGKDVELRCDPISGHTALYWYRQSLGQGLEFLIYFQGNSAPDKSGLPSDRFSAERTGGSVSTLTIQRTQQEDSAVYLCASSLDPTREKAKNIQYFGAGTRLSVL.

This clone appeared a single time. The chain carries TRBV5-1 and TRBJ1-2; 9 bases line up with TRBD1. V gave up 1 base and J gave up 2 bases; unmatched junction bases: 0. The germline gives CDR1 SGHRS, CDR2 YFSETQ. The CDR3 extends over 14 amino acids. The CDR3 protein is CASSLTGGNYGYTF. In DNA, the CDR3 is TGCGCCAGCAGCTTGACAGGGGGCAACTATGGCTACACCTTC.

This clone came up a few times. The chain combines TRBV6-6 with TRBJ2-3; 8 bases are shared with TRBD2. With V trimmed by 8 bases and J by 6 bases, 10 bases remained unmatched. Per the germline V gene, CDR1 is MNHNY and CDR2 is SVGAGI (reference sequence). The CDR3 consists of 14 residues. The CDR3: CASRDSGAADTQYF. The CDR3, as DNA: TGTGCCAGCCGGGATAGCGGGGCAGCCGATACGCAGTATTTT.